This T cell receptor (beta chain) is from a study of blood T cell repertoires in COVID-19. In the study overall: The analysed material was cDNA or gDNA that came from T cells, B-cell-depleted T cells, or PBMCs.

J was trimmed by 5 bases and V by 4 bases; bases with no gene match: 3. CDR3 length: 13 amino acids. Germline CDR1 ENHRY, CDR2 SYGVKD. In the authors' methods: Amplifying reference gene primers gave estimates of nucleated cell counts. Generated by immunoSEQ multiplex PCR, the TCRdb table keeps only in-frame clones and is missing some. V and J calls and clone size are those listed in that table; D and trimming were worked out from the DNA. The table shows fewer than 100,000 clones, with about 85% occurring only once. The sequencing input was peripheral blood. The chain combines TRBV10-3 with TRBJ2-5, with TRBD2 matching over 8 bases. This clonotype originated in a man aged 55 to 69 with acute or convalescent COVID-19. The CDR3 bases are TGTGCCATCAGTGCCTCGGGGGGGGAGACCCAGTACTTC. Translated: CAISASGGETQYF.